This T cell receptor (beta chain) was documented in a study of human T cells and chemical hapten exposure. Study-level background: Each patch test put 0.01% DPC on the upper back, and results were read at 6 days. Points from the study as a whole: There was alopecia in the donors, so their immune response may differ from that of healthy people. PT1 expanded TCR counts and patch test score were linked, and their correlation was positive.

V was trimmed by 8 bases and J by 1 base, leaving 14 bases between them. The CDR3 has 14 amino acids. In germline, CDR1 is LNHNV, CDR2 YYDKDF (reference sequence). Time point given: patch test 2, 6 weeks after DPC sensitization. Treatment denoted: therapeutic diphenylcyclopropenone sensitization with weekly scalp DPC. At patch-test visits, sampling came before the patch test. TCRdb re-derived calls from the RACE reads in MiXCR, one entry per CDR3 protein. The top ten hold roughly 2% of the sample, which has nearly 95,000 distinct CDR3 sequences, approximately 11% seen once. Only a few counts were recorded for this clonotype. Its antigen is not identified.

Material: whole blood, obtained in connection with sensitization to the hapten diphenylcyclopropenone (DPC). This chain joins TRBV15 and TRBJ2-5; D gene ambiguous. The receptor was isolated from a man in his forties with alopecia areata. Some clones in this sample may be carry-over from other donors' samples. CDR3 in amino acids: CATRYGGSQETQYF. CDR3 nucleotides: TGTGCCACCCGATATGGCGGATCCCAAGAGACCCAGTACTTC.